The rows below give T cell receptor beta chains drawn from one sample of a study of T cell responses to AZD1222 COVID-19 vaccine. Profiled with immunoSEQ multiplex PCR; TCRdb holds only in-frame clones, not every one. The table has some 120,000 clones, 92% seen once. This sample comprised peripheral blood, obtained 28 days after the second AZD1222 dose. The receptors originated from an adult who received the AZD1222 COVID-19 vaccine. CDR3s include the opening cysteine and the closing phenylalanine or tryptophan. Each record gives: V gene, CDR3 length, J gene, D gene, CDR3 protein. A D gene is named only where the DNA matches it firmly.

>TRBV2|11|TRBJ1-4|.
CASSELEKLFF
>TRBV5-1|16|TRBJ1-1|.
CASSLVVTGRKTEAFF
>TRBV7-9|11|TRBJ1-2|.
CASSLAYGYTF
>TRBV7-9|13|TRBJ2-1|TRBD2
CASSRDYYNEQFF
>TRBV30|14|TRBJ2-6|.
CAWRITAGANVLTF
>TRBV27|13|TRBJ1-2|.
CASSLSRDFHYTF
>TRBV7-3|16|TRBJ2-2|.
CASSLLAGEDGGELFF
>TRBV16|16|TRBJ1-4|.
CASSQSREATNEKLFF
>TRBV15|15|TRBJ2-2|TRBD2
CATGGLAGNTGELFF
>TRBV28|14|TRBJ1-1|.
CASSSSSAGTEAFF
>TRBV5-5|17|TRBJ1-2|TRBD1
CASSNRDRGLVYYGYTF
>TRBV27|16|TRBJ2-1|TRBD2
CASGGFWSGRLSEQFF
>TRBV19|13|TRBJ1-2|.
CASSIDSNYGYTF
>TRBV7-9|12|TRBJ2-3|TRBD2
CASSSTSETQYF
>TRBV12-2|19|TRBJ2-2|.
CASRSGTSGRALSTGELFF
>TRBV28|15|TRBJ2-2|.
CASSSGLLNTGELFF
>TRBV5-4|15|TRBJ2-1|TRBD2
CASSLASGRDNEQFF
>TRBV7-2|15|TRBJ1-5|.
CASSYHGAGNQPQHF
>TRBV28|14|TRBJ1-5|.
CASSFPGTNQPQHF
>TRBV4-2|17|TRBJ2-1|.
CASSQEWLASSYNEQFF
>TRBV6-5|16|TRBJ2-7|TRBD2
CASSYSASGGTYEQYF
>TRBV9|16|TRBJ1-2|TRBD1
CASSPHGDRPNYGYTF
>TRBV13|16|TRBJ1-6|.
CASSLGSGSGNSPLHF
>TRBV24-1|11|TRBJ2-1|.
CATSGYNEQFF
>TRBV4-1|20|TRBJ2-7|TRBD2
CASSQVGTSGRPSNSYEQYF
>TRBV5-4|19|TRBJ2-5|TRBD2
CASSPRSGTSSQYQETQYF
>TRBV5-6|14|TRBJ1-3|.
CASSLRGTGNTIYF
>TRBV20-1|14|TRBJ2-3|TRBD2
CSASSSGNQDTQYF
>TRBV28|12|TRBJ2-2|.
CASSFWGGELFF
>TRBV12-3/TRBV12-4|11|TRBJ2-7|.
CASSLEYEQYF
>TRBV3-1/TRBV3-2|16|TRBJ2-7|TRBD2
CASSQDLLAGGPEQYF
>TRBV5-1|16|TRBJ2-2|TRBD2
CARSPGASGGSGELFF
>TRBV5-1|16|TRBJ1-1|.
CASSDGWTEGYTEAFF
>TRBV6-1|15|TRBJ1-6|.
CASSEGSRGSSPLHF
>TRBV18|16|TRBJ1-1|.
CASSPRPDLPEAEAFF
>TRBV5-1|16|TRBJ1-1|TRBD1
CASSWGTGERNTEAFF
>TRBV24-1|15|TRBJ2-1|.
CATSDHRSSYNEQFF
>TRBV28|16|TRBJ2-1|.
CASRGSGYPSYNEQFF
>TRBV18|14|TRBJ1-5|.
CASSPEGVNQPQHF
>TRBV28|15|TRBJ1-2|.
CASSSYADSLYGYTF
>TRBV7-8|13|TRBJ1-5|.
CASSSDSSQPQHF